Below are 26 T cell receptor beta chains sequenced from a single sample in a study of blood T cell repertoires in COVID-19. TCRdb's table, derived via immunoSEQ multiplex PCR, lists solely in-frame clones and lacks some. The sample lists around 200,000 clones; over 80% were seen once. Specimen: peripheral blood. The receptors derive from a woman aged 35 to 49 with acute or convalescent COVID-19.

The V gene is TRBV6-5, the J gene TRBJ1-1; D not certain. The germline V gene encodes CDR1 MNHEY and CDR2 SVGAGI. The CDR3 runs to 13 residues. Trimming took off 7 bases at V and 1 base at J, with 10 bases between the two ends. The CDR3 sequence: CASIEGANTEAFF. CDR3 in DNA: TGTGCCAGCATCGAGGGAGCGAACACTGAAGCTTTCTTT.

This sequence joins TRBV6-2 or TRBV6-3 and TRBJ2-7, with a weak D call TRBD1 (5 bases). This CDR3 is 12 amino acids long. Trimming cost V 5 bases and J 0 bases, with 5 bases left between them. Germline CDR1 MNHEY, CDR2 SVGEGT. The CDR3 sequence is CASSDSSYEQYF. CDR3 sequence (DNA): TGTGCCAGCAGTGACAGCTCCTACGAGCAGTACTTC.

In DNA form, the CDR3 reads TGTGCCAGCAGCTTAGGGCCACCCCCCTACGAGCAGTACTTC. It codes for CASSLGPPPYEQYF. V and J are TRBV7-2 and TRBJ2-7; D unclear. Germline V CDR1 and CDR2: SGHTA, FQGNSA. The CDR3 has 14 residues. The V end was cut by 1 base, the J end by 2 bases, with 9 bases between. Combining the CDR3 with reference TRBV7-2 and TRBJ2-7 gives the whole variable domain GAGVSQSPSNKVTEKGKDVELRCDPISGHTALYWYRQSLGQGLEFLIYFQGNSAPDKSGLPSDRFSAERTGGSVSTLTIQRTQQEDSAVYLCASSLGPPPYEQYFGPGTRLTVT.

This chain uses TRBV27 with TRBJ2-7; 7 nucleotides line up with TRBD2. CDR3 size: 15 residues. The ends lost 8 bases at V and 5 bases at J; junction bases unmatched: 15. The germline CDR1 and CDR2 sequences are MNHEY and SMNVEV (reference sequence). Here the CDR3 reads CASPIPGGVVDEQYF. In DNA, the CDR3 is TGTGCCAGCCCCATACCGGGGGGTGTTGTCGACGAGCAGTACTTC.

This chain uses TRBV3-1 (or the pseudogene TRBV3-2) with TRBJ2-1, with 10 bases fitting TRBD1. CDR3 length: 15 residues. Germline V gene sequence: CDR1 LGHDT, CDR2 YNNKEL (reference sequence). Trimming took 7 bases from V and 6 from J; bases not matched to a gene: 9. The CDR3 region has the DNA TGTGCCAGCACCGGGGGACAGGGGTGGAGCAATGAGCAGTTCTTC. Amino acid sequence: CASTGGQGWSNEQFF.

The rearrangement uses TRBV28 and TRBJ1-1, with TRBD1 identical over 8 bases. The CDR3 is 12 amino acids. The J segment lost 13 bases and the V segment lost 7 bases, leaving 11 bases of the junction unmatched. The germline gives CDR1 MDHEN, CDR2 SYDVKM. The CDR3 protein is CASNPTGGMGFF. In DNA form, the CDR3 reads TGTGCCAGCAACCCCACAGGGGGAATGGGTTTCTTT.

The genes are TRBV24-1 and TRBJ2-6, with D possibly being TRBD2 (7 bases). The ends were cut back, 7 bases at V and 3 bases at J, with 12 bases in the middle. This CDR3 contains 15 residues. Germline V CDR1 and CDR2: KGHDR, SFDVKD. CDR3 sequence reads: CATRGGAGGANVLTF. The CDR3 DNA reads TGTGCCACCAGAGGGGGGGCTGGTGGGGCCAACGTCCTGACTTTC.

V is TRBV2 and J is TRBJ2-1, with D perhaps TRBD2 (6 bases). V lost 2 bases, J lost 4 bases, and 18 bases lay in between. The CDR3 consists of 17 residues. The V gene's germline CDR1 is SNHLY and CDR2 FYNNEI. In DNA, the CDR3 is TGTGCCAGCAGTGAACTCTCCGGACTACAATTGTACAATGAGCAGTTCTTC. Protein product: CASSELSGLQLYNEQFF. The variable domain in full, with the rest retrieved from reference TRBV2 and TRBJ2-1, is EPEVTQTPSHQVTQMGQEVILRCVPISNHLYFYWYRQILGQKVEFLVSFYNNEISEKSEIFDDQFSVERPDGSNFTLKIRSTKLEDSAMYFCASSELSGLQLYNEQFFGPGTRLTVL.

This clone was found once. CDR3 DNA sequence: TGCGCCAGCAGCTTTGGGACAGGGCAAGAGACCCAGTACTTC. This encodes CASSFGTGQETQYF. This chain joins TRBV5-1 and TRBJ2-5; 9 bases match TRBD1. CDR3 length: 14 amino acids. V lost 2 bases, J lost 2 bases, and 1 base stayed unmatched. Looked up from germline, CDR1 is SGHRS and CDR2 is YFSETQ.

This clone is a singleton in its sample. The rearrangement joins TRBV15 to TRBJ1-2, with D possibly being TRBD1 (5 bases). Germline assignment: CDR1 LNHNV and CDR2 YYDKDF (reference sequence). V dropped 4 bases and J dropped 0 bases, with 18 bases sitting between them. The CDR3 spans 17 residues. The CDR3 DNA reads TGTGCCACCAGCACCCTCCGCCTGACAGATGCTAACTATGGCTACACCTTC. Translating it yields CATSTLRLTDANYGYTF.

This clone has just a few counts. This rearrangement joins TRBV6-2 or TRBV6-3 to TRBJ1-4; unclear D gene. V was trimmed by 5 bases and J by 0 bases, leaving 19 bases between them. From germline, CDR1 is MNHEY and CDR2 SVGEGT. The CDR3 consists of 18 residues. The CDR3 DNA reads TGTGCCAGCAGTCCACCCCCATCGAGACACTCAACTAATGAAAAACTGTTTTTT. Translating it yields CASSPPPSRHSTNEKLFF.

This clone has a single count. Being one base from a much bigger clone, this may be a read error. The J gene is TRBJ1-4, the V gene TRBV5-4; TRBD1 matches at 7 bases. Germline CDR1 is SGHNT and CDR2 is YYREEE (reference sequence). The CDR3 loop spans 15 amino acids. CDR3 in amino acids: CAISSNRGLNEKLFF. The CDR3 DNA sequence: TGTGCCATCAGCTCAAACAGGGGCCTTAATGAAAAACTGTTTTTT. The full variable domain, with the rest looked up from reference TRBV5-4 and TRBJ1-4, is ETGVTQSPTHLIKTRGQQVTLRCSSQSGHNTVSWYQQALGQGPQFIFQYYREEENGRGNFPPRFSGLQFPNYSSELNVNALELDDSALYLCAISSNRGLNEKLFFGSGTQLSVL.

The V and J genes are TRBV27 and TRBJ2-7; TRBD1 matches 8 bases. Germline CDR1 reads MNHEY; CDR2 reads SMNVEV (reference sequence). With 3 bases clipped from V and 4 bases from J, the junction kept 5 bases outside the gene matches. CDR3 size: 14 residues. The CDR3 region is CASSLDRERYEQYF. The CDR3 coding sequence is TGTGCCAGCAGTTTGGACAGGGAACGATACGAGCAGTACTTC.

The V call is TRBV30, the J call TRBJ2-3; maybe TRBD2 (6 bases). CDR3 length: 14 residues. Trimming took off 2 bases at V and 4 bases at J, with 13 bases between the two ends. Germline CDR1 is GTSNPN and CDR2 is SVGIG (reference sequence). In DNA form, the CDR3 reads TGTGCCTGGAGTAGACGGGAGTGGTCAGATACGCAGTATTTT. As protein: CAWSRREWSDTQYF.

This clone came up a few times. The CDR3 nucleotides are TGTGCCAGCAGTCCGACAGGGAGTGCCAATCAGCCCCAGCATTTT. Protein product: CASSPTGSANQPQHF. The chain uses TRBV7-9 and TRBJ1-5; 7 bases agree with TRBD1. Germline loops: CDR1 SEHNR, CDR2 FQNEAQ (reference sequence). V lost 6 bases, J lost 3 bases, and 8 bases stayed unmatched. The CDR3 is 15 residues long.

The J gene is TRBJ2-7, the V gene TRBV10-3; TRBD2 is a possible D gene (6 bases). Deletions cut 3 bases from V and 2 bases from J, with 14 bases between. CDR1 is ENHRY, CDR2 SYGVKD, per germline. CDR3 length equals 15 residues. The CDR3 DNA sequence: TGTGCCATCAGTGATAACCGGGGGTCGACCTACGAGCAGTACTTC. This gives the protein CAISDNRGSTYEQYF.

The V gene is TRBV6-5, the J gene TRBJ1-3; D ambiguous. The CDR3 sequence is 14 residues long. Germline V gene lookup returns CDR1 MNHEY and CDR2 SVGAGI. V lost 5 bases and J lost 13, with 21 bases in between. The CDR3 reads CASSLHYPQQWIYF. The CDR3 nucleotides read TGTGCCAGCAGTCTTCATTACCCACAGCAGTGGATATATTTT.

This rearrangement joins TRBV6-5 to TRBJ1-5, with D uncertain. The CDR3 has 13 residues. Germline V gene data show CDR1 as MNHEY and CDR2 as SVGAGI. Trimming took off 8 bases at V and 4 bases at J, with 12 bases between the two ends. The CDR3 region is CASGIPTNQPQHF. Here the CDR3 DNA reads TGTGCCAGCGGAATACCGACTAATCAGCCCCAGCATTTT.

The chain joins TRBV4-1 to TRBJ1-1, with D possibly matching TRBD1 (5 bases). V was shortened by 1 base and J by 1 base, with 7 bases between the two germline ends. The CDR3 extends over 14 amino acids. The germline gives CDR1 MGHRA, CDR2 YSYEKL. CDR3 nucleotide sequence: TGCGCCAGCAGCCAAGTAAGGGGGAACACTGAAGCTTTCTTT. The encoded protein is CASSQVRGNTEAFF.

The rearrangement uses TRBV27 and TRBJ1-1; the D gene is possibly TRBD1 (5 bases). V was trimmed by 4 bases and J by 8 bases, leaving 14 bases between them. Looked up from germline, CDR1 is MNHEY and CDR2 is SMNVEV (reference sequence). The CDR3 spans 13 residues. CDR3 loop: CASSSYKGLEAFF. The CDR3 DNA is TGTGCCAGCAGTTCCTACAAGGGACTCGAAGCTTTCTTT.

The gene calls are TRBV18 and TRBJ2-1, with D uncertain. The germline V gene encodes CDR1 KGHSH and CDR2 LQKENI. Trimming pared 0 bases from V and 6 bases from J, leaving 9 bases between. There are 14 residues in the CDR3. The chain's CDR3 is CASSPPSPPNEQFF. CDR3 sequence (DNA): TGTGCCAGCTCACCACCCTCCCCTCCCAATGAGCAGTTCTTC. Drawing the rest from reference TRBV18 and TRBJ2-1, the complete variable domain is NAGVMQNPRHLVRRRGQEARLRCSPMKGHSHVYWYRQLPEEGLKFMVYLQKENIIDESGMPKERFSAEFPKEGPSILRIQQVVRGDSAAYFCASSPPSPPNEQFFGPGTRLTVL.

The chain recombines TRBV29-1 with TRBJ1-2, with D hard to call. The V gene's germline CDR1 is SQVTM and CDR2 ANQGSEA. This CDR3 contains 14 residues. Trimming took off 3 bases at V and 4 bases at J, with 15 bases between the two ends. CDR3 protein: CSVDVAVSSYGYTF. As DNA, the CDR3 is TGCAGCGTTGATGTCGCGGTCTCTAGCTATGGCTACACCTTC.

The gene calls are TRBV21-1 and TRBJ1-6; the D segment call TRBD1 is taken from the table without a DNA check. TRBV21-1 is assigned pseudogene status. The CDR3 is 18 amino acids. The CDR3 DNA reads as TGTGCCAGCAACCCCAGGGATTTGGGACAGGGGACTGATTCACCCCTCCACTTT. It specifies CASNPRDLGQGTDSPLHF.

The V gene is TRBV2, the J gene TRBJ1-4, with a tentative D call TRBD1 (6 bases). This CDR3 has 14 amino acids. The V and J ends lost 1 base and 10 bases respectively, with 13 bases between them. Germline CDR1 SNHLY, CDR2 FYNNEI. The CDR3 loop is CASSEGRGWGKLFF. The DNA for the CDR3 is TGTGCCAGCAGTGAAGGCAGGGGTTGGGGAAAACTGTTTTTT.

The chain recombines TRBV30 with TRBJ1-2; TRBD1 aligns across 7 bases. In germline, CDR1 is GTSNPN, CDR2 SVGIG (reference sequence). J lost 5 bases, V lost 4 bases, and 4 bases had no gene match. This CDR3 has 12 amino acids. Here the CDR3 reads CAWNRQGYGYTF. Written as DNA, the CDR3 is TGTGCCTGGAATCGACAGGGATATGGCTACACCTTC.

The rearrangement joins TRBV13 to TRBJ2-1; 10 bases agree with TRBD2. Germline values: CDR1 PRHDT, CDR2 FYEKMQ (reference sequence). This CDR3 has 17 amino acids. Unmatched junction bases numbered 8, after V lost 3 bases and J lost 3 bases. The CDR3 loop reads CASSLDLAGVGYNEQFF. Here the CDR3 DNA reads TGTGCCAGCAGCTTGGATCTAGCGGGAGTAGGCTACAATGAGCAGTTCTTC.